The rows below give T cell receptor beta chains drawn from one sample of a study of T cell repertoires in cytomegalovirus infection. No antigens are known for them. Via MiXCR, TCRdb re-called the reads, giving one row per CDR3 protein. Altogether a few hundred thousand distinct CDR3 sequences are present, approximately 32% being singletons, with the ten largest covering 20%. Sequencing was performed on cultured PBMCs, taken from culture after CMV antigen stimulation. All receptors come from a human donor in good health (CMV status not recorded). Some clones in this sample may be carry-over from other donors' samples. Each CDR3 is given with its conserved first and last residue.

v_call	j_call	cdr3_aa
TRBV6-1	TRBJ2-3	CASSEGSRADTQYF
TRBV12-3/TRBV12-4	TRBJ1-1	CASSLGGQKNTEAFF
TRBV2	TRBJ1-6	CASSEGRRRSYNSPLHF
TRBV10-3	TRBJ1-1	CAIRGGGGTEAFF
TRBV7-2	TRBJ2-3	CASSLVRGVGGKGPDTQYF
TRBV7-2	TRBJ2-3	CASSFGLAVTDTQYF
TRBV6-8	TRBJ2-4	CASSRGQEKNIQYF
TRBV5-5	TRBJ1-6	CASSPRQGRNSPLHF
TRBV6-5	TRBJ1-3	CASSSRKYSGNTIYF
TRBV11-1	TRBJ2-7	CASSLGGRATYEQYF
TRBV11-2	TRBJ2-7	CASSLLLAGYGASEQYF
TRBV28	TRBJ1-2	CASSSNDFLGTGGGKNYGYTF
TRBV5-1	TRBJ2-7	CASSGQEGLAMYEQYF
TRBV19	TRBJ1-1	CASSKTRSGVNTEAFF
TRBV6-6	TRBJ2-3	CASSPRSGTATDTQYF
TRBV7-8	TRBJ2-2	CASSLGLAPGELFF
TRBV5-4	TRBJ1-4	CASSLDNIGVEKLFF
TRBV28	TRBJ2-5	CASSRQFRGKKETQYF
TRBV7-9	TRBJ2-7	CASSYSVTPYEQYF
TRBV4-1	TRBJ1-1	CASSHRITGQGTEAFF
TRBV5-5	TRBJ1-2	CASSLDRTPTIYGYTF
TRBV6-5	TRBJ2-6	CASSSSGAGANVLTF
TRBV28	TRBJ1-6	CASSYRGTNNSPLHF
TRBV2	TRBJ2-5	CASVAEETQYF
TRBV5-4	TRBJ2-2	CASSEGPSTNTGELFF
TRBV23-1	TRBJ1-1	CASSQSEDRPEAFF
TRBV19	TRBJ2-2	CASSIRGGDTGELFF
TRBV27	TRBJ2-7	CASSLKGQGAAYEQYF
TRBV7-8	TRBJ1-1	CASTQTGITEAFF
TRBV6-1	TRBJ1-4	CASSNLPGQGNEKLFF
TRBV15	TRBJ2-7	CATSKDRALSYEQYF
TRBV6-1	TRBJ2-7	CASSERAGQGTEQYF
TRBV12-3/TRBV12-4	TRBJ2-5	CASSYIETQYF
TRBV6-1	TRBJ2-1	CASSEVRLAGVGEQFF
TRBV2	TRBJ2-4	CASSPTGAAKNIQYF
TRBV5-1	TRBJ2-5	CASSLDGGGAGETQYF
TRBV25-1	TRBJ2-7	CASRTGTGSYEQYF
TRBV4-1	TRBJ1-2	CASSRTGGSGYTF
TRBV10-3	TRBJ2-2	CAISGGTSSSGELFF
TRBV12-3/TRBV12-4	TRBJ2-7	CASSLSRGGLTYEQYF